The source of this T cell receptor (beta chain) is a study of CD8 T cells in Susac syndrome. cDNA came from roughly 0.53 to 1 ug RNA primed by random hexamers. Multiplex PCR with immunoSEQ amplified the TCR beta CDR3 across 54 Vbeta and 13 Jbeta. TCRdb processed the immunoSEQ multiplex PCR reads anew with MiXCR; each CDR3 protein has one entry. The table includes about 440,000 distinct CDR3 sequences, about 85% detected once. V dropped 9 bases and J dropped 0; count of bases not matched to a gene: 21. This CDR3 has 20 amino acids. Germline V CDR1 and CDR2: SNHLY, FYNNEI. The source material was CD8+ T cells from PBMCs. J is TRBJ2-2 and V is TRBV2, with TRBD1 identical over 8 bases. The clonotype originates from a human donor with multiple sclerosis. This chain's CDR3 is CARGDPGQDIDKTNTGELFF. The CDR3 DNA reads TGTGCCAGAGGTGACCCGGGACAGGACATAGATAAAACGAACACCGGGGAGCTGTTTTTT.